A selection of T cell receptor beta chains follows, all from one sample in a study of T-cell reconstitution after alpha-beta-depleted transplantation in children. In TCRdb, the PCR reads were re-called with MiXCR into one record per CDR3 protein. The sample has roughly 670,000 distinct CDR3 sequences, 13% seen once; the top ten hold 0.79%. Sequenced material: PBMCs, taken before TCRalphabeta/CD19-depleted stem cell transplant. All receptors come from a girl aged 2 to 10 with congenital amegakaryocytic thrombocytopenia, due to receive a stem cell transplant. The CDR3 runs from the conserved cysteine through the conserved F or W. The D gene is left open where the match is weak. Clone size is given for some rows only: seen once, a few or many times, or a class if the clone is expanded.

CDR3 protein | CDR3 DNA | D gene | J gene | V gene | clone size
CSAVTGESPYLSYGYTF | TGCAGCGCTGTGACAGGGGAGAGCCCCTATTTGAGCTATGGCTACACCTTC | TRBD1 | TRBJ1-2 | TRBV29-1 | many
CASSAGTGAGDEQFF | TGTGCCAGCAGCGCCGGGACAGGGGCAGGTGATGAGCAGTTCTTC | TRBD1 | TRBJ2-1 | TRBV7-8 | few
CASSYRTGGIYEQYF | TGCGCCAGCAGCTACCGGACAGGGGGGATATACGAGCAGTACTTC | TRBD1 | TRBJ2-7 | TRBV5-1 | many
CASSLMMSRETQYF | TGTGCCAGCAGCTTAATGATGTCCCGGGAGACCCAGTACTTC | - | TRBJ2-5 | TRBV7-7 | many
CASSLAGTSGQFF | TGTGCCAGCAGCTTAGCCGGGACTAGTGGGCAGTTCTTC | TRBD2 | TRBJ2-1 | TRBV7-6 | -
CASSSTGQRYNEQFF | TGTGCCAGCAGCTCAACGGGACAGCGCTACAATGAGCAGTTCTTC | TRBD1 | TRBJ2-1 | TRBV5-6 | few
CASSRGRGETQYF | TGTGCCAGCAGCCGGGGGAGAGGAGAGACCCAGTACTTC | - | TRBJ2-5 | TRBV6-1 | many
CASSLSVSSYNSPLHF | TGTGCCAGCAGCTTATCCGTGAGCTCCTATAATTCACCCCTCCACTTT | - | TRBJ1-6 | TRBV7-2 | few
CASSLAVPQYEQYF | TGTGCCAGCAGTTTAGCTGTACCCCAATACGAGCAGTACTTC | - | TRBJ2-7 | TRBV12-3/TRBV12-4 | many
CASSPSAKLNTGELFF | TGCGCCAGCAGCCCCTCGGCTAAATTAAACACCGGGGAGCTGTTTTTT | - | TRBJ2-2 | TRBV5-1 | few
CASSYRSGTDTQYF | TGTGCCAGCAGCTACAGGTCTGGCACAGATACGCAGTATTTT | - | TRBJ2-3 | TRBV7-2 | many
CASSTSGSQETQYF | TGTGCCAGTTCGACTAGCGGGAGCCAAGAGACCCAGTACTTC | TRBD2 | TRBJ2-5 | TRBV6-1 | few
CASSLLTSGNYNEQFF | TGCGCCAGCAGCCTTCTTACAAGCGGGAACTACAATGAGCAGTTCTTC | TRBD2 | TRBJ2-1 | TRBV4-1 | few
CASSFLPWKQETQYF | TGTGCCAGCAGCTTCCTGCCCTGGAAGCAAGAGACCCAGTACTTC | - | TRBJ2-5 | TRBV7-2 | many
CSARDRLRILSYNEQFF | TGCAGTGCTAGAGATAGGTTGCGGATACTCTCCTACAATGAGCAGTTCTTC | - | TRBJ2-1 | TRBV20-1 | few
CASSQPGQGPTDTQYF | TGTGCCAGCAGCCAACCGGGACAGGGGCCTACAGATACGCAGTATTTT | TRBD1 | TRBJ2-3 | TRBV4-2 | few
CASSKVRSQPQHF | TGTGCCAGCAGCAAAGTGCGGTCTCAGCCCCAGCATTTT | - | TRBJ1-5 | TRBV21-1 | -
CASSPSWDDYEQYF | TGTGCCAGCAGCCCTTCTTGGGACGATTACGAGCAGTACTTC | - | TRBJ2-7 | TRBV27 | many
CASSFRTAFQETQYF | TGTGCCAGCAGTTTTCGTACAGCCTTCCAAGAGACCCAGTACTTC | - | TRBJ2-5 | TRBV12-3/TRBV12-4 | many
CASSLVRKEDTQYF | TGCGCCAGCAGCTTGGTACGGAAGGAAGATACGCAGTATTTT | - | TRBJ2-3 | TRBV5-1 | many
CSAALAGGPMVDEQFF | TGCAGTGCTGCCCTAGCGGGAGGGCCAATGGTAGATGAGCAGTTCTTC | TRBD2 | TRBJ2-1 | TRBV20-1 | many
CASSEGELDTQYF | TGTGCCAGCAGTGAAGGGGAGCTAGATACGCAGTATTTT | - | TRBJ2-3 | TRBV12-3/TRBV12-4 | many
CASSADSREDGYTF | TGTGCCAGCTCAGCGGACAGCCGAGAGGATGGCTACACCTTC | - | TRBJ1-2 | TRBV18 | -
CASSYIKGETQYF | TGTGCCAGCAGTTACATAAAGGGGGAGACCCAGTACTTC | - | TRBJ2-5 | TRBV6-5 | few
CASRPGTGGNTIYF | TGCGCCAGCAGACCCGGGACAGGGGGAAACACCATATATTTT | TRBD1 | TRBJ1-3 | TRBV5-1 | many
CASSLVRFTSGGYNEQFF | TGCGCCAGCAGCTTGGTTCGGTTTACTAGCGGGGGGTACAATGAGCAGTTCTTC | TRBD2 | TRBJ2-1 | TRBV5-1 | few
CASSKLLGTGELFF | TGTGCCAGCAGCAAACTGCTAGGAACCGGGGAGCTGTTTTTT | - | TRBJ2-2 | TRBV9 | few
CASSYSTGPQPQHF | TGTGCCAGCAGTTACTCGACAGGTCCTCAGCCCCAGCATTTT | - | TRBJ1-5 | TRBV6-5 | few
CSASGMSGSGGEQYF | TGCAGTGCCTCCGGTATGAGCGGGAGTGGCGGCGAGCAGTACTTC | TRBD2 | TRBJ2-7 | TRBV20-1 | few
CASRAGQGAYEQFF | TGTGCCAGCAGAGCGGGACAGGGCGCGTATGAGCAGTTCTTC | TRBD1 | TRBJ2-1 | TRBV2 | -
CATQKTGFNYGYTF | TGTGCCACGCAAAAGACCGGCTTCAACTATGGCTACACCTTC | - | TRBJ1-2 | TRBV28 | -
CASSFTVTGANVLTF | TGCGCCAGCAGCTTTACGGTAACGGGGGCCAACGTCCTGACTTTC | - | TRBJ2-6 | TRBV5-1 | few
CASSIIQNQPQHF | TGTGCCAGTAGTATAATCCAGAATCAGCCCCAGCATTTT | - | TRBJ1-5 | TRBV19 | many
CASSLGRGDGEQFF | TGTGCCAGCAGTTTGGGTCGGGGGGATGGTGAGCAGTTCTTC | TRBD2 | TRBJ2-1 | TRBV12-3/TRBV12-4 | many
CASSSLRDSSSTDTQYF | TGTGCCAGCAGTTCACTCCGGGACTCCTCAAGCACAGATACGCAGTATTTT | - | TRBJ2-3 | TRBV12-3/TRBV12-4 | many
CASLPSLYNEQFF | TGTGCCAGCCTACCGAGTCTTTACAATGAGCAGTTCTTC | - | TRBJ2-1 | TRBV2 | -
CSARDPLAVETQYF | TGCAGTGCTAGAGACCCTCTAGCCGTCGAGACCCAGTACTTC | - | TRBJ2-5 | TRBV20-1 | few
CASSFWGLTDTQYF | TGCGCCAGCAGCTTTTGGGGGCTGACAGATACGCAGTATTTT | - | TRBJ2-3 | TRBV5-1 | -
CSATWTGRKKQYF | TGCAGTGCTACCTGGACAGGGAGGAAGAAGCAGTACTTC | TRBD1 | TRBJ2-7 | TRBV20-1 | many
CASRGTRGPYNEQFF | TGTGCCAGCAGAGGGACGAGGGGGCCTTACAATGAGCAGTTCTTC | TRBD1 | TRBJ2-1 | TRBV6-2/TRBV6-3 | -
CASSEAPGLSYEQYF | TGTGCCAGCAGTGAAGCGCCTGGGCTCTCCTACGAGCAGTACTTC | - | TRBJ2-7 | TRBV2 | -
CASSPLQLTGELFF | TGTGCCAGCAGCCCTCTGCAGCTCACCGGGGAGCTGTTTTTT | - | TRBJ2-2 | TRBV7-7 | -
CASSPGQTGLGSYNEQFF | TGTGCCAGCTCACCTGGGCAGACAGGGCTGGGCTCCTACAATGAGCAGTTCTTC | TRBD1 | TRBJ2-1 | TRBV18 | -
CSASSRAVRGYTF | TGCAGTGCTAGCTCCAGGGCGGTTAGGGGCTACACCTTC | - | TRBJ1-2 | TRBV20-1 | few
CASSSVTGGQETQYF | TGTGCCAGCAGTTCAGTAACAGGAGGTCAAGAGACCCAGTACTTC | - | TRBJ2-5 | TRBV12-3/TRBV12-4 | few
CSARTSGPYEQYF | TGCAGTGCTCGGACTAGCGGCCCTTACGAGCAGTACTTC | TRBD2 | TRBJ2-7 | TRBV20-1 | many
CSAKKLGELFF | TGCAGTGCTAAGAAGCTCGGGGAGCTGTTTTTT | - | TRBJ2-2 | TRBV20-1 | -
CASSTQDEAFF | TGTGCCAGCAGCACCCAAGATGAAGCTTTCTTT | - | TRBJ1-1 | TRBV5-6 | many
CAISESPYGRGRRETQYF | TGTGCCATCAGTGAGTCGCCGTACGGGAGGGGTCGAAGGGAGACCCAGTACTTC | TRBD2 | TRBJ2-5 | TRBV10-3 | -
CASSLASDTGTNEQFF | TGTGCCAGCAGCTTAGCTAGCGATACAGGGACCAATGAGCAGTTCTTC | - | TRBJ2-1 | TRBV7-9 | -